This TCR beta chain was identified during a study of T cell changes during pregnancy in multiple sclerosis. Germline V lookup: CDR1 SGHTA, CDR2 FQGNSA. V dropped 5 bases and J dropped 8 bases, with 12 bases sitting between them. This CDR3 has 12 residues. TCRdb keeps only in-frame clones here, not all; method: immunoSEQ multiplex PCR. The sample records around 100,000 clones, approximately 90% being singletons. This clone was found a few times. The clonotype originates from a female donor in good health, enrolled as a control in a pregnancy study. The V call is TRBV7-2, the J call TRBJ1-2, with D uncertain. The sample in question was peripheral blood, obtained in the second trimester of pregnancy. CDR3 loop: CASSTLSSGYTF. CDR3 nucleotide sequence: TGTGCCAGCAGCACATTATCTTCGGGCTACACCTTC.